The 16 T cell receptor beta chains in this list originate from one sample, sequenced in a study of blood T cell repertoires in COVID-19. Generated by immunoSEQ multiplex PCR, the TCRdb table keeps only in-frame clones and is missing some. The top ten clones hold under 2.5% of a sample with 200,000 or so clones, approximately 90% of them seen once. The specimen sequenced was peripheral blood. These receptors all stem from a man aged 70 or older with active or convalescent COVID-19.

The chain joins TRBV7-2 to TRBJ2-7; TRBD2 matches 9 bases. The CDR3 spans 14 residues. Germline CDR1 is SGHTA and CDR2 is FQGNSA. Trimming removed 4 bases from V and 5 bases from J; junction bases left unmatched: 6. CDR3 DNA: TGTGCCAGCAGCTCATTAGCGGGAGTAAACGAGCAGTACTTC. This codes for CASSSLAGVNEQYF. Together with reference TRBV7-2 and TRBJ2-7, the CDR3 gives the full variable domain: GAGVSQSPSNKVTEKGKDVELRCDPISGHTALYWYRQSLGQGLEFLIYFQGNSAPDKSGLPSDRFSAERTGGSVSTLTIQRTQQEDSAVYLCASSSLAGVNEQYFGPGTRLTVT.

J is TRBJ2-2 and V is TRBV28; D unresolved. Germline assignment: CDR1 MDHEN and CDR2 SYDVKM. Trimming shortened V by 6 bases and J by 6 bases, and 14 bases separated the two germline ends. The CDR3 is 14 residues long. The CDR3 DNA sequence: TGTGCCAGCAGCCGTTATCTCCCCCCCGGGGAGCTGTTTTTT. This codes for CASSRYLPPGELFF.

V usage is TRBV29-1 and J usage is TRBJ2-7; the D gene is possibly TRBD1 (7 bases). The length of the CDR3 is 13 residues. Per germline, CDR1 SQVTM and CDR2 ANQGSEA. V dropped 4 bases and J dropped 2 bases, with 12 bases sitting between them. The CDR3 region is CSVGQGGPYEQYF. CDR3 sequence (DNA): TGCAGCGTTGGGCAGGGGGGTCCCTACGAGCAGTACTTC.

The rearrangement uses TRBV2 and TRBJ2-7, with D uncertain. Germline CDR1 SNHLY, CDR2 FYNNEI. Trimming removed 3 bases from V and 1 base from J, with 4 bases in between. This CDR3 spans 12 amino acids. CDR3 sequence: CASSDQSYEQYF. For the CDR3, the DNA is TGTGCCAGCAGTGATCAGTCCTACGAGCAGTACTTC.

As regards this clone: The junction shows a germline mismatch at one end, possibly a read error. J is TRBJ2-1 and V is TRBV7-2; TRBD2 aligns across 11 bases. CDR1 SGHTA and CDR2 FQGNSA come from the germline V gene. The CDR3 extends over 18 amino acids. CDR3 sequence reads: CASSLAPRSGRVGNEQFF. In DNA, the CDR3 is TGTGCCAGCAGCCTAGCCCCGCGTAGCGGGAGGGTCGGCAATGAGCAGTTCTTC.

This chain links TRBV5-1 with TRBJ2-2, with 11 positions matching TRBD2. V gave up 0 bases and J gave up 6 bases; unmatched junction bases: 1. The germline CDR1 and CDR2 sequences are SGHRS and YFSETQ. This CDR3 contains 15 residues. The CDR3 spells CASSLVAGGPGELFF. Here the CDR3 DNA reads TGCGCCAGCAGCTTGGTAGCGGGAGGGCCCGGGGAGCTGTTTTTT.

This chain links TRBV7-2 with TRBJ2-3; D might be TRBD2 (8 bases). Trimming left V 5 bases short and J 1 base short, with 22 bases between. The germline V gene encodes CDR1 SGHTA and CDR2 FQGNSA. The CDR3 extends over 18 amino acids. This chain's CDR3 is CASSRTGRGRGGTDTQYF. The CDR3 DNA sequence: TGTGCCAGCAGCCGCACCGGGAGGGGCAGGGGGGGCACAGATACGCAGTATTTT.

The chain combines TRBV28 with TRBJ2-7; D possibly corresponds to TRBD2 (6 bases). The germline V and J ends were trimmed by 6 bases and 4 bases, with 22 bases remaining between them. CDR3 size: 16 residues. Germline loops: CDR1 MDHEN, CDR2 SYDVKM. The CDR3 reads CASSPEGRPRGYEQYF. The CDR3 DNA is TGTGCCAGCAGCCCTGAGGGGCGGCCCCGGGGGTACGAGCAGTACTTC.

V gene TRBV28 combines with J gene TRBJ2-7; 10 nucleotides match TRBD2. CDR1 is MDHEN, CDR2 SYDVKM, per germline. The CDR3 is 16 amino acids. J was trimmed by 6 bases and V by 5 bases; bases with no gene match: 13. CDR3 sequence reads: CASSPRGSGGLSEQYF. In nucleotides, the CDR3 is TGTGCCAGCAGTCCAAGAGGTAGCGGGGGGCTCAGCGAGCAGTACTTC. The full variable domain, completed using reference TRBV28 and TRBJ2-7, is DVKVTQSSRYLVKRTGEKVFLECVQDMDHENMFWYRQDPGLGLRLIYFSYDVKMKEKGDIPEGYSVSREKKERFSLILESASTNQTSMYLCASSPRGSGGLSEQYFGPGTRLTVT.

The chain uses TRBV19 and TRBJ2-4; D remains unclear. The CDR3 runs 13 residues. Trimming took 2 bases from V and 6 from J, leaving 8 bases between them. Germline V CDR1 and CDR2: LNHDA, SQIVND (reference sequence). CDR3 nucleotide sequence: TGTGCCAGTAGTATACCCCCTGTAAACATTCAGTACTTC. Its protein product is CASSIPPVNIQYF.

This rearrangement joins TRBV7-9 to TRBJ2-2, with D uncertain. V dropped 5 bases and J dropped 8 bases, with 6 bases sitting between them. There are 11 residues in the CDR3. Germline V gives CDR1 SEHNR, CDR2 FQNEAQ (reference sequence). CDR3 sequence (DNA): TGTGCCAGCAGCCCCTCGGGGGAGCTGTTTTTT. This encodes CASSPSGELFF.

V gene TRBV7-2 combines with J gene TRBJ2-5, with D perhaps TRBD2 (5 bases). CDR3 size: 15 residues. Looked up from germline, CDR1 is SGHTA and CDR2 is FQGNSA. V was trimmed by 1 base and J by 5 bases, leaving 14 bases between them. CDR3 nucleotides: TGTGCCAGCAGCTTAGGGACCATCAGGAGGGAGACCCAGTACTTC. It specifies CASSLGTIRRETQYF.

This chain joins TRBV19 and TRBJ1-5, with D possibly matching TRBD1 (6 bases). The CDR3 spans 13 residues. Germline V gene data show CDR1 as LNHDA and CDR2 as SQIVND (reference sequence). Trimming left V 6 bases short and J 4 bases short, with 10 bases between. The CDR3 loop is CASRGASNQPQHF. The CDR3 DNA is TGTGCCAGTAGGGGGGCGTCTAATCAGCCCCAGCATTTT.

The rearrangement joins TRBV6-2 or TRBV6-3 to TRBJ2-1, with a possible D match to TRBD1 (6 bases). CDR3 length: 14 amino acids. V lost 2 bases to trimming and J lost 6 bases, with 11 bases between them. The germline V gene encodes CDR1 MNHEY and CDR2 SVGEGT. CDR3 sequence (DNA): TGTGCCAGCAGTTACACGGGCAGGGGCAATGAGCAGTTCTTC. It yields the protein CASSYTGRGNEQFF.

This sequence joins TRBV7-9 and TRBJ2-2; TRBD1 is a possible D gene (6 bases). V was shortened by 4 bases and J by 6 bases, with 6 bases between the two germline ends. The CDR3 loop spans 12 amino acids. CDR1 and CDR2 (germline): SEHNR, FQNEAQ (reference sequence). CDR3 DNA: TGTGCCAGCAGCTCAGGGGCCGGGGAGCTGTTTTTT. As protein: CASSSGAGELFF.

This clone was found a few times. This chain uses TRBV5-4 with TRBJ1-6; 10 bases map to TRBD1. Losses at the gene ends were 4 bases for V and 9 bases for J; bases not matched to a gene: 7. The germline V gene encodes CDR1 SGHNT and CDR2 YYREEE (reference sequence). The length of the CDR3 is 15 residues. CDR3 in DNA: TGTGCCAGCAGCCACGACAGGGGGCAGGGTTCACCCCTCCACTTT. Translated, it gives CASSHDRGQGSPLHF.